These T cell receptor beta chains were read from a single sample in a study of response to subunit inactivated influenza vaccine. TCRdb re-analysed the RT-PCR reads in MiXCR, keeping a single row per CDR3 protein. The top ten clones hold around 12% of a sample with about 480,000 distinct CDR3 sequences, over 9.5% of them seen once. The sequencing here drew on PBMCs from blood, taken 45 days after vaccination. The receptors come from a man in his forties or fifties who received an inactivated influenza vaccine. The CDR3 runs from the conserved cysteine through the conserved F or W. The order of the fields is V gene, clone size, D gene, J gene, CDR3 protein, CDR3 DNA. A D gene is named only where the DNA matches it firmly. Clone size, where shown, is once, few, many, or a class for clones that have expanded.

v_call: TRBV20-1
clone_size: few
d_call: TRBD1
j_call: TRBJ2-1
cdr3_aa: CSARGDTTGTYNEQFF
cdr3_nt: TGCAGTGCTAGAGGAGATACGACAGGGACCTACAATGAGCAGTTCTTC

v_call: TRBV12-3/TRBV12-4
clone_size: .
d_call: .
j_call: TRBJ2-7
cdr3_aa: CASSLRQIPYEQYF
cdr3_nt: TGTGCCAGCAGTTTGAGGCAGATTCCCTACGAGCAGTACTTC

v_call: TRBV7-2
clone_size: .
d_call: TRBD2
j_call: TRBJ2-7
cdr3_aa: CASSLETSFLGEQYF
cdr3_nt: TGTGCCAGCAGCTTAGAGACTAGCTTCTTGGGGGAGCAGTACTTC

v_call: TRBV6-1
clone_size: .
d_call: TRBD1
j_call: TRBJ1-4
cdr3_aa: CASSRQGGNEKLFF
cdr3_nt: TGTGCCAGCAGTCGACAGGGAGGTAATGAAAAACTGTTTTTT

v_call: TRBV5-5
clone_size: few
d_call: .
j_call: TRBJ2-5
cdr3_aa: CASSLEGHTKYF
cdr3_nt: TGTGCCAGCAGCTTGGAGGGACACACAAAGTACTTC

v_call: TRBV12-3/TRBV12-4
clone_size: .
d_call: .
j_call: TRBJ2-1
cdr3_aa: CASTPLVTEQFF
cdr3_nt: TGTGCCAGCACCCCACTGGTCACTGAGCAGTTCTTC

v_call: TRBV6-5
clone_size: few
d_call: TRBD1
j_call: TRBJ2-7
cdr3_aa: CASSYSSGTAYEQYF
cdr3_nt: TGTGCCAGCAGTTACTCCTCCGGGACAGCCTACGAGCAGTACTTC

v_call: TRBV11-2
clone_size: .
d_call: TRBD1
j_call: TRBJ2-6
cdr3_aa: CASSPGGSSGANVLTF
cdr3_nt: TGTGCCAGCAGCCCAGGGGGTAGCTCTGGGGCCAACGTCCTGACTTTC

v_call: TRBV3-1
clone_size: few
d_call: .
j_call: TRBJ2-2
cdr3_aa: CASKRGGLNTGELFF
cdr3_nt: TGTGCCAGCAAACGCGGGGGCTTGAACACCGGGGAGCTGTTTTTT

v_call: TRBV15
clone_size: few
d_call: .
j_call: TRBJ1-6
cdr3_aa: CATSRANNSPLHF
cdr3_nt: TGTGCCACCAGCAGAGCGAATAATTCACCCCTCCACTTT

v_call: TRBV4-3
clone_size: many
d_call: TRBD1
j_call: TRBJ2-3
cdr3_aa: CASSRRGTDTQYF
cdr3_nt: TGCGCCAGCAGCCGCAGGGGGACAGATACGCAGTATTTT

v_call: TRBV7-2
clone_size: few
d_call: TRBD2
j_call: TRBJ2-2
cdr3_aa: CASSLHGGAIGELFF
cdr3_nt: TGTGCCAGCAGCTTACACGGGGGGGCAATCGGGGAGCTGTTTTTT

v_call: TRBV7-2
clone_size: .
d_call: TRBD2
j_call: TRBJ2-5
cdr3_aa: CASRDRGVPRETQYF
cdr3_nt: TGTGCCAGCAGGGACCGGGGGGTCCCCCGGGAGACCCAGTACTTC

v_call: TRBV10-2
clone_size: .
d_call: .
j_call: TRBJ2-5
cdr3_aa: CAGGPFDRAIRETQYF
cdr3_nt: TGCGCCGGGGGGCCCTTCGACAGGGCTATTAGAGAGACCCAGTACTTC

v_call: TRBV6-5
clone_size: many
d_call: TRBD2
j_call: TRBJ2-1
cdr3_aa: CASSYRAGGFGEQFF
cdr3_nt: TGTGCCAGCAGTTACCGAGCGGGAGGTTTCGGTGAGCAGTTCTTC

v_call: TRBV20-1
clone_size: many
d_call: .
j_call: TRBJ1-2
cdr3_aa: CSPGQANYGYTF
cdr3_nt: TGCAGCCCGGGACAAGCTAACTATGGCTACACCTTC

v_call: TRBV4-3
clone_size: many
d_call: TRBD2
j_call: TRBJ2-1
cdr3_aa: CASSQDLRLAGYEQFF
cdr3_nt: TGCGCCAGCAGCCAAGATCTGCGGCTAGCGGGATATGAGCAGTTCTTC

v_call: TRBV7-2
clone_size: few
d_call: TRBD1
j_call: TRBJ2-6
cdr3_aa: CASSLSTTLTGAHSGANVLTF
cdr3_nt: TGTGCCAGCAGCTTATCGACCACCCTCACAGGGGCCCACTCTGGGGCCAACGTCCTGACTTTC

v_call: TRBV3-1
clone_size: .
d_call: .
j_call: TRBJ1-1
cdr3_aa: CASSQGDGFEAFF
cdr3_nt: TGTGCCAGCAGCCAAGGAGACGGATTTGAAGCTTTCTTT

v_call: TRBV28
clone_size: few
d_call: TRBD1
j_call: TRBJ2-7
cdr3_aa: CASSQRQGARYEQYF
cdr3_nt: TGTGCCAGCAGTCAAAGACAGGGGGCTAGGTACGAGCAGTACTTC

v_call: TRBV20-1
clone_size: .
d_call: TRBD1
j_call: TRBJ2-7
cdr3_aa: CSARGRQGTYEQYF
cdr3_nt: TGCAGTGCTAGAGGGCGACAGGGAACCTACGAGCAGTACTTC

v_call: TRBV5-1
clone_size: .
d_call: TRBD2
j_call: TRBJ2-1
cdr3_aa: CASSASGSLSYNEQFF
cdr3_nt: TGCGCCAGCAGCGCTAGCGGGAGCCTCTCCTACAATGAGCAGTTCTTC

v_call: TRBV3-1
clone_size: .
d_call: .
j_call: TRBJ1-2
cdr3_aa: CASSQDEGNYGYTF
cdr3_nt: TGTGCCAGCAGCCAAGATGAGGGGAACTATGGCTACACCTTC

v_call: TRBV12-3/TRBV12-4
clone_size: many
d_call: .
j_call: TRBJ1-5
cdr3_aa: CASSLGVGSNQPQHF
cdr3_nt: TGTGCCAGCAGTTTAGGGGTGGGAAGCAATCAGCCCCAGCATTTT

v_call: TRBV5-1
clone_size: few
d_call: TRBD1
j_call: TRBJ2-5
cdr3_aa: CASSTSTGGRETQYF
cdr3_nt: TGCGCCAGCAGCACTAGTACAGGGGGCCGGGAGACCCAGTACTTC

v_call: TRBV10-3
clone_size: .
d_call: .
j_call: TRBJ2-6
cdr3_aa: CAISEESGANVLTF
cdr3_nt: TGTGCCATCAGTGAGGAATCCGGGGCCAACGTCCTGACTTTC

v_call: TRBV12-3/TRBV12-4
clone_size: few
d_call: .
j_call: TRBJ2-2
cdr3_aa: CASTSRPANTGELFF
cdr3_nt: TGTGCCAGCACCTCCCGGCCAGCCAACACCGGGGAGCTGTTTTTT

v_call: TRBV6-5
clone_size: few
d_call: TRBD2
j_call: TRBJ2-1
cdr3_aa: CASSYKIAGVIMYEQFF
cdr3_nt: TGTGCCAGCAGTTATAAAATAGCGGGGGTGATTATGTATGAGCAGTTCTTC

v_call: TRBV11-2
clone_size: .
d_call: .
j_call: TRBJ2-2
cdr3_aa: CASSLDRASATGELFF
cdr3_nt: TGTGCCAGCAGCTTAGATCGCGCGAGTGCCACCGGGGAGCTGTTTTTT

v_call: TRBV20-1
clone_size: few
d_call: .
j_call: TRBJ2-6
cdr3_aa: CSAKTVVPGANVLTF
cdr3_nt: TGCAGTGCGAAGACGGTTGTGCCTGGGGCCAACGTCCTGACTTTC

v_call: TRBV27
clone_size: .
d_call: TRBD2
j_call: TRBJ2-3
cdr3_aa: CASSINHPGLELDTQYF
cdr3_nt: TGTGCCAGCAGTATAAATCACCCGGGACTAGAGCTAGATACGCAGTATTTT

v_call: TRBV6-5
clone_size: many
d_call: TRBD2
j_call: TRBJ2-3
cdr3_aa: CASSYGSSGRALDTQYF
cdr3_nt: TGTGCCAGCAGTTACGGAAGTAGCGGGAGGGCCTTAGATACGCAGTATTTT

v_call: TRBV2
clone_size: .
d_call: .
j_call: TRBJ2-1
cdr3_aa: CASTMVDEQFF
cdr3_nt: TGTGCCAGCACTATGGTCGATGAGCAGTTCTTC

v_call: TRBV27
clone_size: .
d_call: TRBD1
j_call: TRBJ1-1
cdr3_aa: CASSKQGISMNTEAFF
cdr3_nt: TGTGCCAGCAGTAAACAGGGGATTTCTATGAACACTGAAGCTTTCTTT